The next 6 T cell receptor beta chains were all read from a single sample in a study of cytomegalovirus exposure and HLA in healthy donors. Researchers ran the PCR with 60 Vbeta and 13 Jbeta primers. This table comes from immunoSEQ multiplex PCR, and its TCRdb copy is limited to in-frame clones, with some not included. Of roughly 95,000 clones listed, 76% are singletons. Sequenced sample: PBMCs. These TCRs come from a man aged 25 to 40 in good health and CMV-seropositive.

The rearrangement links TRBV28 to TRBJ2-2; D might be TRBD1 (5 bases). Trimming removed 6 bases at V and 6 bases at J, with 8 bases between. The germline CDR1 and CDR2 sequences are MDHEN and SYDVKM. The CDR3 loop spans 12 amino acids. CDR3 nucleotides: TGTGCCAGCAGAGAAGGGGCCGGGGAGCTGTTTTTT. Translation: CASREGAGELFF.

The chain links TRBV6-1 to TRBJ1-1; D not certain. Germline CDR1 is MNHNS and CDR2 is SASEGT. Trimming cost V 5 bases and J 5 bases, with 12 bases left between them. This CDR3 is built from 13 residues. CDR3 in amino acids: CASSPGRVTEAFF. The CDR3 DNA is TGTGCCAGCAGTCCAGGCAGAGTAACTGAAGCTTTCTTT.

CDR3 DNA sequence: TGCGCCAGCAGTGAGTCCCCGGACAGGGAGAAAACCGGGGAGCTGTTTTTT. Protein: CASSESPDREKTGELFF. V gene TRBV10-1 combines with J gene TRBJ2-2; the match to TRBD1 covers 8 bases. Trimming removed 0 bases from V and 5 bases from J; junction bases left unmatched: 8. In germline, CDR1 is WNHNN, CDR2 SYGVQD (reference sequence). This CDR3 is 17 amino acids long.

The rearrangement joins TRBV5-6 to TRBJ1-1; D not certain. The CDR3 sequence is 14 residues long. Trimming removed 3 bases at V and 1 base at J, with 10 bases between. The germline CDR1 and CDR2 sequences are SGHDT and YYEEEE. DNA for the CDR3: TGTGCCAGCAGCTATTATTTAGCGAACACTGAAGCTTTCTTT. It is translated as CASSYYLANTEAFF.

Only a few counts were recorded for this clone. The V and J genes are TRBV6-1 and TRBJ2-3; 8 bases agree with TRBD2. Germline V gene data show CDR1 as MNHNS and CDR2 as SASEGT. This CDR3 spans 13 amino acids. The ends lost 7 bases at V and 6 bases at J; junction bases unmatched: 6. CDR3 sequence reads: CASKPGGADTQYF. The CDR3 nucleotides are TGTGCCAGCAAACCCGGGGGGGCTGATACGCAGTATTTT.

This rearrangement joins TRBV7-2 to TRBJ1-4; 7 bases agree with TRBD1. The CDR3 is 15 amino acids. The germline V gene has CDR1 SGHTA and CDR2 FQGNSA. J lost 6 bases, V lost 4 bases, and 8 bases had no gene match. DNA of the CDR3: TGTGCCAGCAGCTCCGTGGGGCAGGGGGATGAAAAACTGTTTTTT. It specifies CASSSVGQGDEKLFF.